The present T cell receptor (beta chain) was sequenced within a study of human T cells and chemical hapten exposure. At the level of the study: An area of 2 cm by 1.5 to 2.5 cm on upper inner arm skin received 2% DPC for sensitization. Patients got weekly scalp diphenylcyclopropenone doses over the approximately 25-week study.

In its sample, this clonotype was seen many times. Its antigen is undetermined. Using its own MiXCR run on the RACE reads, TCRdb lists one record per CDR3 protein. The sample records roughly 100,000 distinct CDR3 sequences, more than 10% being singletons. The time point was: pre-sensitization, week 0. Specified treatment: therapeutic diphenylcyclopropenone sensitization with weekly scalp DPC. Alopecia patients, 18 to 70 years old and DPC-suitable, served as donors. Germline CDR1 and CDR2: DFQATT and SNEGSKA (reference sequence). V shed 2 bases, J shed 4 bases, and the junction held 4 bases outside the gene matches. This CDR3 is built from 14 residues. Study conclusions and caveats: DPC sensitization did not alter TCRs above 1 in 1000 frequency.

Sample: whole blood, taken in connection with sensitization to the hapten diphenylcyclopropenone (DPC). The chain carries TRBV20-1 and TRBJ1-5; 8 nucleotides align to TRBD1. This sequence was found in a woman aged 55-70 years with alopecia areata. Some clones in this sample may be carry-over from other donors' samples. CDR3 sequence: CSARRTGNNQPQHF. In nucleotides, the CDR3 is TGCAGTGCTAGAAGGACAGGGAATAATCAGCCCCAGCATTTT.